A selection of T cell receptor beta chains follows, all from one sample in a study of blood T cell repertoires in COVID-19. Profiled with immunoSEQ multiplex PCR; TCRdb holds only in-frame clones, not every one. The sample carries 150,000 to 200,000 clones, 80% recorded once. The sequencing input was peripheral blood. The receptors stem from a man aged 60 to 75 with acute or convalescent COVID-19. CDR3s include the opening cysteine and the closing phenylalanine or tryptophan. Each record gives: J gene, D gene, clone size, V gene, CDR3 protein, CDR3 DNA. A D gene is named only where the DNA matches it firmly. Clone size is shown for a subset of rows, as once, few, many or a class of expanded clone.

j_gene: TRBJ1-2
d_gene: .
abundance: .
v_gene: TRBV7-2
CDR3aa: CASSLVAHPNYGYTF
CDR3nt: TGTGCCAGCAGCTTAGTCGCACACCCTAACTATGGCTACACCTTC

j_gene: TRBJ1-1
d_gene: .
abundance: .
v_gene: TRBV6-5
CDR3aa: CASSRTGSGNTEAFF
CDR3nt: TGTGCCAGCAGTCGTACAGGGAGCGGGAACACTGAAGCTTTCTTT

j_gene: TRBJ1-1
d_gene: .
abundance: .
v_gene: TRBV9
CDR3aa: CASSVGGGITEAFF
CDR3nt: TGTGCCAGCAGCGTAGGGGGAGGGATCACTGAAGCTTTCTTT

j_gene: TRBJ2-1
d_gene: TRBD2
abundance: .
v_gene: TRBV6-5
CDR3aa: CASERGDYNEQFF
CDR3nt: TGTGCCAGCGAGCGGGGGGACTACAATGAGCAGTTCTTC

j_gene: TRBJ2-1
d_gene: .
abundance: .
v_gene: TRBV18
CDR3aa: CASSPPSTSYNEQFF
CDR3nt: TGTGCCAGCTCACCACCGAGTACCTCCTACAATGAGCAGTTCTTC

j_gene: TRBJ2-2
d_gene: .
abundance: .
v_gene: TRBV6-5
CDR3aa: CASSYSGGLAGELFF
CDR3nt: TGTGCCAGCAGTTACTCTGGGGGCTTGGCCGGGGAGCTGTTTTTT

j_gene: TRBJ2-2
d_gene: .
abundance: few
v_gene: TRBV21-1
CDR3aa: CASNEGRSYTGELFF
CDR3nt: TGTGCCAGCAACGAGGGGAGGAGTTACACCGGGGAGCTGTTTTTT

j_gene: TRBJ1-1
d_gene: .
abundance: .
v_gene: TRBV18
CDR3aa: CASSPQGSEAFF
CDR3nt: TGTGCCAGCTCACCACAGGGGTCTGAAGCTTTCTTT

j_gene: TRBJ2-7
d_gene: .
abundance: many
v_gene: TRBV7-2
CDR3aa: CASSSVGFSQAYEQYF
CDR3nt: TGTGCCAGCAGTTCTGTGGGTTTCTCCCAGGCCTACGAGCAGTACTTC

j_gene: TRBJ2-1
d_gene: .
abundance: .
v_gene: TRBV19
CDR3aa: CASSIQRFYNEQFF
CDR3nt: TGTGCCAGTAGTATTCAGCGTTTTTACAATGAGCAGTTCTTC

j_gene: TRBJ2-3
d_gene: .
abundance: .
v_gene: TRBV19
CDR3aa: CASSMLYREIPDTQYF
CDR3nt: TGTGCCAGTAGTATGCTGTACAGAGAGATTCCAGATACGCAGTATTTT

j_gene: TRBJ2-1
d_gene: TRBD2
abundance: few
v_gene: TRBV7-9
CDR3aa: CASSPSLAGADNEQFF
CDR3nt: TGTGCCAGCAGCCCTTCACTAGCGGGGGCGGATAATGAGCAGTTCTTC

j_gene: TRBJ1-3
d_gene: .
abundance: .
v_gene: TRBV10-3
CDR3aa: CAISATRLDGNTIYF
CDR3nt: TGTGCCATCAGCGCGACTCGGTTGGATGGAAACACCATATATTTT

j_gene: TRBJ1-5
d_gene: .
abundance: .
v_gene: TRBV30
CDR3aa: CALRPSGFDQPQHF
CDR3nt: TGTGCCCTCCGGCCCTCGGGGTTCGATCAGCCCCAGCATTTT

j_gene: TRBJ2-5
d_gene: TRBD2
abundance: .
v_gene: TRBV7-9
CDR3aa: CASSHGLAGVIQETQYF
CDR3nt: TGTGCCAGCAGCCATGGACTAGCGGGTGTCATCCAAGAGACCCAGTACTTC

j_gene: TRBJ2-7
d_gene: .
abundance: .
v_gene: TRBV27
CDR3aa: CASSSGISYEQYF
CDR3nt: TGTGCCAGCAGTTCGGGGATCTCCTACGAGCAGTACTTC

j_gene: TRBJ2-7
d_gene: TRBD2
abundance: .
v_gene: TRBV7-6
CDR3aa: CASSLAVAGGEQYF
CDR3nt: TGTGCCAGCAGCTTAGCTGTAGCGGGGGGGGAGCAGTACTTC

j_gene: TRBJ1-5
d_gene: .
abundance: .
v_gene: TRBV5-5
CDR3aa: CASSFDGSHNQPQHF
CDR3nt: TGTGCCAGCAGCTTCGACGGGTCGCACAATCAGCCCCAGCATTTT

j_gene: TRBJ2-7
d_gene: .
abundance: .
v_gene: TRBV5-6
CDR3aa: CASSLDAWRQQYF
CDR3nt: TGTGCCAGCAGCTTGGATGCATGGAGACAGCAGTACTTC

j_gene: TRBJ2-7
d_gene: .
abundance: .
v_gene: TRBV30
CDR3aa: CAWSVSFWGAEQYF
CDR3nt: TGTGCCTGGAGTGTAAGTTTCTGGGGCGCCGAGCAGTACTTC

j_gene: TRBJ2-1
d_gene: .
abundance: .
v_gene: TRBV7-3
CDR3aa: CASSLVANEQFF
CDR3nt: TGTGCCAGCAGCTTGGTAGCGAATGAGCAGTTCTTC

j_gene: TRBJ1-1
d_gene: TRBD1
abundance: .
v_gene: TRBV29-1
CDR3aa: CSVGQTGGRTEAFF
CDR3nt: TGCAGCGTTGGGCAAACAGGGGGCAGAACTGAAGCTTTCTTT

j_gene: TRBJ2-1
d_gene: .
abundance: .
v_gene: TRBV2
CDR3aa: CASSGSWSGPYNEQFF
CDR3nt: TGTGCCAGCAGTGGCTCGTGGAGCGGCCCATACAATGAGCAGTTCTTC

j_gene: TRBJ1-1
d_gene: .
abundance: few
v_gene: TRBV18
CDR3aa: CATQGSSVNTEAFF
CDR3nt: TGTGCCACCCAGGGGAGTTCCGTGAACACTGAAGCTTTCTTT

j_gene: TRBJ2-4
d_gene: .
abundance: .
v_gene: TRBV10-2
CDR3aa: CASNVPGKNIQYF
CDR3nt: TGCGCCAGCAACGTTCCGGGGAAAAACATTCAGTACTTC

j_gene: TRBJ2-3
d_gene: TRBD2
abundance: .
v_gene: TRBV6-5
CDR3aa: CASSYRGVGTDTQYF
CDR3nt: TGTGCCAGCAGTTACCGGGGGGTTGGCACAGATACGCAGTATTTT

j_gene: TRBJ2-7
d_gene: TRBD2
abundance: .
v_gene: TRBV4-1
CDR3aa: CASSRTSSGRAYEQYF
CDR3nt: TGCGCCAGCAGCCGCACGTCTAGCGGGAGGGCCTACGAGCAGTACTTC

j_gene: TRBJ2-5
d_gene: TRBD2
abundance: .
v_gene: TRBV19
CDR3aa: CASSIARTRQETQYF
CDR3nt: TGTGCCAGTAGTATAGCTAGGACTAGACAAGAGACCCAGTACTTC

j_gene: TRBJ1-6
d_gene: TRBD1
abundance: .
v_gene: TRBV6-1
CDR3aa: CATGGTGEYSPLHF
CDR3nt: TGTGCCACCGGGGGGACAGGGGAATACTCACCCCTCCACTTT

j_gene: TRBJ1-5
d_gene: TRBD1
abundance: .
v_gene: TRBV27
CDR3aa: CAGQRGQGVQPQHF
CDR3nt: TGTGCCGGCCAAAGAGGGCAGGGGGTTCAGCCCCAGCATTTT

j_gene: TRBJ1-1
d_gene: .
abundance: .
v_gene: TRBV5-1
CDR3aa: CASSLGNKNTEAFF
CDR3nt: TGCGCCAGCAGCTTGGGTAACAAGAACACTGAAGCTTTCTTT

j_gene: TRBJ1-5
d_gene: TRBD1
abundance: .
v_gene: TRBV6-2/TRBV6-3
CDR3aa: CASSPGTGVYSNQPQHF
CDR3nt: TGTGCCAGCAGTCCCGGGACAGGGGTCTATAGCAATCAGCCCCAGCATTTT

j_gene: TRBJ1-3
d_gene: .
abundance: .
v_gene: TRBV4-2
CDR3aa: CASSQDSSLGSGNTIYF
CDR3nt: TGTGCCAGCAGCCAAGATAGTAGCCTCGGCTCTGGAAACACCATATATTTT

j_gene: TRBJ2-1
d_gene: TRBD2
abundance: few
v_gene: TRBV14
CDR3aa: CASSQEGGLASNEQFF
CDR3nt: TGTGCCAGCAGCCAAGAAGGGGGACTAGCGTCAAATGAGCAGTTCTTC

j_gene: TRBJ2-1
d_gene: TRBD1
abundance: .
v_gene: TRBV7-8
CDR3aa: CASSSRQGDEQFF
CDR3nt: TGTGCCAGCAGCTCCCGACAGGGGGATGAGCAGTTCTTC

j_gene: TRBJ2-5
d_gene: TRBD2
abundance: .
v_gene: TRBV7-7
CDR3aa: CASSSGLALEETQYF
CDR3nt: TGTGCCAGCAGCTCGGGACTAGCCTTGGAGGAGACCCAGTACTTC

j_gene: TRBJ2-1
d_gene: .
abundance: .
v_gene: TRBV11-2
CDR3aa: CASSTGQFYNEQFF
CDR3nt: TGTGCCAGCAGCACTGGACAGTTCTACAATGAGCAGTTCTTC

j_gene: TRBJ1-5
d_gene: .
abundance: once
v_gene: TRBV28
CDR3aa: CASSLYPGDNQPQHF
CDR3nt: TGTGCCAGCAGTTTGTATCCAGGGGACAATCAGCCCCAGCATTTT

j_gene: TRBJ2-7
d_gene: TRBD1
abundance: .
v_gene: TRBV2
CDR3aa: CASSSSDRGEQYF
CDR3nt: TGTGCCAGCAGCTCATCGGACAGGGGCGAGCAGTACTTC

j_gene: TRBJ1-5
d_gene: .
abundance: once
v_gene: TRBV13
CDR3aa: CASSLGIGSQPQHF
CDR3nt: TGTGCCAGCAGCCTCGGGATTGGGAGTCAGCCCCAGCATTTT

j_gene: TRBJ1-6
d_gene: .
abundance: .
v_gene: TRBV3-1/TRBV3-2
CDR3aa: CASSNRQGSPLHF
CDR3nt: TGTGCCAGCAGCAACCGGCAGGGTTCACCCCTCCACTTT

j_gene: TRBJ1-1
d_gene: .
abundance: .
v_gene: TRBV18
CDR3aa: CASSLQRRDTEAFF
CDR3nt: TGTGCCAGCTCATTACAGCGGAGGGACACTGAAGCTTTCTTT

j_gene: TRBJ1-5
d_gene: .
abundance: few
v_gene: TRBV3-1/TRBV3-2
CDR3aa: CASSRSRGGQPQHF
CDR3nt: TGTGCCAGCAGCCGTAGTCGGGGGGGGCAGCCCCAGCATTTT

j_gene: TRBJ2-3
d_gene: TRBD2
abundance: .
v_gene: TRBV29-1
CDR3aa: CSVYGLAGAETTDTQYF
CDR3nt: TGCAGCGTTTACGGACTAGCGGGGGCAGAAACAACAGATACGCAGTATTTT

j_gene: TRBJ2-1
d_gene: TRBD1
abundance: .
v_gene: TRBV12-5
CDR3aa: CASGLGQGALNEQFF
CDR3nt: TGTGCTAGTGGTTTGGGACAGGGGGCTTTGAATGAGCAGTTCTTC